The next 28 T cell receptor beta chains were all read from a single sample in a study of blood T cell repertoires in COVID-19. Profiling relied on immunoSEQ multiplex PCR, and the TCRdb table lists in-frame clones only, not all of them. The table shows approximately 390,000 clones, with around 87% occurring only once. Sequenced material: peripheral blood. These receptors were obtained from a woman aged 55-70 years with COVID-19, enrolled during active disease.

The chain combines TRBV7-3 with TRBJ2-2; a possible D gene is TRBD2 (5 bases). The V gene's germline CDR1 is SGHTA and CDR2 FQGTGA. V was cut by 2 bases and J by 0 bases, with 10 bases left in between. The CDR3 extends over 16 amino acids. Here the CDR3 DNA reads TGTGCCAGCAGCTTATATGGAGGTTCGAACACCGGGGAGCTGTTTTTT. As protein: CASSLYGGSNTGELFF.

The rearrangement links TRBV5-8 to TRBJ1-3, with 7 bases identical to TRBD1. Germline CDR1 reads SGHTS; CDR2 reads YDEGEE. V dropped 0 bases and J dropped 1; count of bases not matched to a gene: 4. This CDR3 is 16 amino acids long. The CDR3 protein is CASSLGTGLSGNTIYF. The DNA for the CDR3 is TGTGCCAGCAGCTTGGGGACAGGCCTATCTGGAAACACCATATATTTT.

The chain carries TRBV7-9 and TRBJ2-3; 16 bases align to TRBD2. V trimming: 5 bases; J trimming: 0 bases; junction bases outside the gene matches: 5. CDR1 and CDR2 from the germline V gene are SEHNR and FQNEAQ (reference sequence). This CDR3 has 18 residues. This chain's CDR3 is CASSPGTSGGASTDTQYF. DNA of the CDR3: TGTGCCAGCAGCCCAGGGACTAGCGGGGGGGCAAGCACAGATACGCAGTATTTT. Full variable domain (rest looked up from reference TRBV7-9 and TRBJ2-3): DTGVSQNPRHKITKRGQNVTFRCDPISEHNRLYWYRQTLGQGPEFLTYFQNEAQLEKSRLLSDRFSAERPKGSFSTLEIQRTEQGDSAMYLCASSPGTSGGASTDTQYFGPGTRLTVL.

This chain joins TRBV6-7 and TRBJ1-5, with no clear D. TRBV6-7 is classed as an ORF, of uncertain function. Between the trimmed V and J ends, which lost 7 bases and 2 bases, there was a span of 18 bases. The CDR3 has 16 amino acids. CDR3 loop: CASKIGMRVGNQPQHF. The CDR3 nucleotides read TGTGCCAGCAAAATAGGTATGAGGGTAGGCAATCAGCCCCAGCATTTT.

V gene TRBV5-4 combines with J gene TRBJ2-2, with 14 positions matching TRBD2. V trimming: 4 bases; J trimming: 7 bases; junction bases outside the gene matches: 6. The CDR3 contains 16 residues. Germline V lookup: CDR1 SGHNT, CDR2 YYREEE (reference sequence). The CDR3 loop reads CASSRTSGGRSGELFF. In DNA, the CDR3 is TGTGCCAGCAGCCGGACTAGCGGGGGGCGGAGCGGGGAGCTGTTTTTT.

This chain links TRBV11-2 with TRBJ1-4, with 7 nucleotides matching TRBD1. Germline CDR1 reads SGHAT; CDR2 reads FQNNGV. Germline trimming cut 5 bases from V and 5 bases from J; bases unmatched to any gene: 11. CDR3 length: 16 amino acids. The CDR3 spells CASSERMGQQNEKLFF. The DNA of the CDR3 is TGTGCCAGCAGCGAGCGCATGGGACAGCAAAATGAAAAACTGTTTTTT.

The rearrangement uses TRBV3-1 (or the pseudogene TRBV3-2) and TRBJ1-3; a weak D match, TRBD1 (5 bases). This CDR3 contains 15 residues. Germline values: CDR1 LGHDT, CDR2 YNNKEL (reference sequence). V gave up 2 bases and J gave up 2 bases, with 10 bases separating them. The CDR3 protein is CASSQSRGTGNTIYF. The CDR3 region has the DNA TGTGCCAGCAGCCAAAGTCGGGGGACTGGAAACACCATATATTTT.

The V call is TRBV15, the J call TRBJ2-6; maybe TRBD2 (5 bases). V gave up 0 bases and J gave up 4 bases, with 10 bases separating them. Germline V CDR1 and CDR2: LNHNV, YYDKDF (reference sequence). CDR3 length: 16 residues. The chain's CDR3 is CATSRDLRAGANVLTF. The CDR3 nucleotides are TGTGCCACCAGCAGAGATCTGCGGGCCGGGGCCAACGTCCTGACTTTC.

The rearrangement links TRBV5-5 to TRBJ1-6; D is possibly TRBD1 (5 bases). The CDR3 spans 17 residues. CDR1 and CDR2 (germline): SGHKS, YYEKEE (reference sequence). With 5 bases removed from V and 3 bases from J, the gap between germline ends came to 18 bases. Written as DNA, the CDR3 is TGTGCCAGCAGTAGTCAAACTCAGGGTTTCTATAATTCACCCCTCCACTTT. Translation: CASSSQTQGFYNSPLHF.

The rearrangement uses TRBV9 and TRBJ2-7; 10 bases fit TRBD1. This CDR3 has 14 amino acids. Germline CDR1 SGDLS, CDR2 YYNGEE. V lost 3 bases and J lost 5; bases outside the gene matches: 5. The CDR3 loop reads CASSGTGGPNEQYF. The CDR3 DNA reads TGTGCCAGCAGCGGGACAGGGGGTCCCAACGAGCAGTACTTC.

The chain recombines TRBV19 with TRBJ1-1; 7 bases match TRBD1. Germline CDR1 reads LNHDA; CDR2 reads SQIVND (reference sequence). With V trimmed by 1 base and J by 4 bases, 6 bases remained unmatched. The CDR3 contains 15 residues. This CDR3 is CASSIAPRDSTEAFF. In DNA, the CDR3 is TGTGCCAGTAGTATAGCCCCCCGGGACAGCACTGAAGCTTTCTTT.

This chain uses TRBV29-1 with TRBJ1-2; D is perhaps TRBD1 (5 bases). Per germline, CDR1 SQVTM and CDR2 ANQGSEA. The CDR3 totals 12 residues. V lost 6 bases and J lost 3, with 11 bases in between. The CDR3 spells CSVLSTDYGYTF. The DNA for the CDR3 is TGCAGCGTGCTATCGACAGACTATGGCTACACCTTC.

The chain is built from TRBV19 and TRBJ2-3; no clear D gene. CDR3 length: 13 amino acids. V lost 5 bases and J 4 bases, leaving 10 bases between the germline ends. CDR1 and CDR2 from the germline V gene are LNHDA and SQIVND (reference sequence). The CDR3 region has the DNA TGTGCCAGTAGTGCCGACGGGTCAGATACGCAGTATTTT. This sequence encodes CASSADGSDTQYF.

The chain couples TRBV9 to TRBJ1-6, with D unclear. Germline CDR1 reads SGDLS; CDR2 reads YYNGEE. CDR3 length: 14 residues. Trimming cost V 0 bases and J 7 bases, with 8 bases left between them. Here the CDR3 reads CASSVAGSNSPLHF. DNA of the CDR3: TGTGCCAGCAGCGTAGCGGGGAGCAATTCACCCCTCCACTTT.

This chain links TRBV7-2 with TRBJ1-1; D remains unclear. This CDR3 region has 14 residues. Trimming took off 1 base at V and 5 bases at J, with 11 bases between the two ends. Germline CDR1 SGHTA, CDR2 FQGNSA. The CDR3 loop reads CASSLVATGTEAFF. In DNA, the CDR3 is TGTGCCAGCAGCTTAGTTGCCACGGGGACTGAAGCTTTCTTT.

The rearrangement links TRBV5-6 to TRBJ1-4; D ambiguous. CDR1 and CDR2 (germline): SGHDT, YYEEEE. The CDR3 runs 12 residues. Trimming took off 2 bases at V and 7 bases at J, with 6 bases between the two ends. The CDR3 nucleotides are TGTGCCAGCAGCTTTCGCGCTGAAAAACTGTTTTTT. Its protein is CASSFRAEKLFF.

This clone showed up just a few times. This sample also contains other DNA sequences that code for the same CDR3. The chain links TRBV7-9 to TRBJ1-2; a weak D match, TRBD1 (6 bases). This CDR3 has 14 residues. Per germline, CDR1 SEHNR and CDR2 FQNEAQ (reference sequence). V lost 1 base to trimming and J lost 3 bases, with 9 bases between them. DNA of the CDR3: TGTGCCAGCAGCTTAGGCCAGGGGCACTATGGCTACACCTTC. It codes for CASSLGQGHYGYTF.

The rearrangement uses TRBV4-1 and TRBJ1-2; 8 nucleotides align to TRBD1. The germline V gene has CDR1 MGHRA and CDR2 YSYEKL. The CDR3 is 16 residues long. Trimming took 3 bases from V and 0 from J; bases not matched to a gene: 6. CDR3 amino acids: CASSHGQGGANYGYTF. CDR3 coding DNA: TGCGCCAGCAGCCACGGACAGGGTGGGGCTAACTATGGCTACACCTTC.

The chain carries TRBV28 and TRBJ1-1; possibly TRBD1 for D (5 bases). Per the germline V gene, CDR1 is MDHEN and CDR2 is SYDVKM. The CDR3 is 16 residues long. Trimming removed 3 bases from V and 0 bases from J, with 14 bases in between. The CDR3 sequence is CASSFIHGGMNTEAFF. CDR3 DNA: TGTGCCAGCAGTTTTATCCACGGGGGAATGAACACTGAAGCTTTCTTT.

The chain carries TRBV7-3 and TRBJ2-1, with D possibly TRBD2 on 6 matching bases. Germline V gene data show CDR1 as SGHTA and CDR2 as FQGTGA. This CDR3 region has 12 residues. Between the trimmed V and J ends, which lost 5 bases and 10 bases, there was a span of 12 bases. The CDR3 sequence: CASSAYGGEQFF. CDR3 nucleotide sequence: TGTGCCAGCAGCGCGTACGGGGGAGAGCAGTTCTTC.

The CDR3 sequence: CASTTGVRNIQYF. As DNA, the CDR3 is TGTGCCAGCACCACAGGGGTACGAAACATTCAGTACTTC. V gene TRBV14 combines with J gene TRBJ2-4, with TRBD1 matching over 7 bases. The V gene end was trimmed by 7 bases and the J gene end by 6 bases; junction bases not matched to a gene: 6. Per the germline V gene, CDR1 is SGHDN and CDR2 is FVKESK. The CDR3 loop spans 13 amino acids.

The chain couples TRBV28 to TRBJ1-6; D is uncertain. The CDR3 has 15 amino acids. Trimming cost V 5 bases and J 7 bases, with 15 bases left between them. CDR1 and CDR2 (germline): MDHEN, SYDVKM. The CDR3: CASSPTTPNNSPLHF. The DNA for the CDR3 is TGTGCCAGCAGTCCTACGACACCGAACAATTCACCCCTCCACTTT. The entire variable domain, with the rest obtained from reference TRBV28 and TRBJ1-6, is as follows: DVKVTQSSRYLVKRTGEKVFLECVQDMDHENMFWYRQDPGLGLRLIYFSYDVKMKEKGDIPEGYSVSREKKERFSLILESASTNQTSMYLCASSPTTPNNSPLHFGNGTRLTVT.

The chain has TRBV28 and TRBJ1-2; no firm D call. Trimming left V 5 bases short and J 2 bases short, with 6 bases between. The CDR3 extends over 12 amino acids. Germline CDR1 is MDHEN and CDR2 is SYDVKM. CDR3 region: CASSPGNYGYTF. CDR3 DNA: TGTGCCAGCAGTCCAGGAAACTATGGCTACACCTTC.

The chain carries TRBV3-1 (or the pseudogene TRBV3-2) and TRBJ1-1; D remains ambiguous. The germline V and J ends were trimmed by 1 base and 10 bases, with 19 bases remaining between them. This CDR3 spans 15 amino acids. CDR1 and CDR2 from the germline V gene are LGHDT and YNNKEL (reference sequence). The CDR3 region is CASSQGLLYSVGAFF. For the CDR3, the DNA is TGTGCCAGCAGCCAAGGTCTTCTATATAGTGTTGGAGCTTTCTTT.

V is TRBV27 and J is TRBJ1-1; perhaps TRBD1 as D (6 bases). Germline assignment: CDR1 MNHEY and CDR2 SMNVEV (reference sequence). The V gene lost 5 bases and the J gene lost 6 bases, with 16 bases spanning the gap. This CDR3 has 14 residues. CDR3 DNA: TGTGCCAGCAGTCCACAGACAGGTAACGCTGAAGCTTTCTTT. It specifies CASSPQTGNAEAFF.

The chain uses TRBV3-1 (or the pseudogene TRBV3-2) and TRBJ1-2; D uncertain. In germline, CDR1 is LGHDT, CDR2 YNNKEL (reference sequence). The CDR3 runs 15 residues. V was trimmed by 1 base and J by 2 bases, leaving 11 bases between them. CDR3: CASSQARRVNYGYTF. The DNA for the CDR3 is TGTGCCAGCAGCCAAGCTCGGCGGGTAAACTATGGCTACACCTTC.

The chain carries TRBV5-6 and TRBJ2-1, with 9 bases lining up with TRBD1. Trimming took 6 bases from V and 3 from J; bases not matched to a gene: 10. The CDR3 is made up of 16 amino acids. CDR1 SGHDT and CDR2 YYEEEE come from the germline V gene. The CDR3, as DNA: TGTGCCAGCATTTGGCGACAGGGGGAATTCTACAATGAGCAGTTCTTC. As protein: CASIWRQGEFYNEQFF. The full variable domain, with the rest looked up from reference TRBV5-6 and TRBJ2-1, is DAGVTQSPTHLIKTRGQQVTLRCSPKSGHDTVSWYQQALGQGPQFIFQYYEEEERQRGNFPDRFSGHQFPNYSSELNVNALLLGDSALYLCASIWRQGEFYNEQFFGPGTRLTVL.

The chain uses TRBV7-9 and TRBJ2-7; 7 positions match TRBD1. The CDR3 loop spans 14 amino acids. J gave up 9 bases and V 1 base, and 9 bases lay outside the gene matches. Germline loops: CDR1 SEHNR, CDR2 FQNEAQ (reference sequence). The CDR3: CASSLELEGGGQYF. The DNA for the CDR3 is TGTGCCAGCAGCTTAGAGTTAGAAGGGGGCGGGCAGTACTTC.